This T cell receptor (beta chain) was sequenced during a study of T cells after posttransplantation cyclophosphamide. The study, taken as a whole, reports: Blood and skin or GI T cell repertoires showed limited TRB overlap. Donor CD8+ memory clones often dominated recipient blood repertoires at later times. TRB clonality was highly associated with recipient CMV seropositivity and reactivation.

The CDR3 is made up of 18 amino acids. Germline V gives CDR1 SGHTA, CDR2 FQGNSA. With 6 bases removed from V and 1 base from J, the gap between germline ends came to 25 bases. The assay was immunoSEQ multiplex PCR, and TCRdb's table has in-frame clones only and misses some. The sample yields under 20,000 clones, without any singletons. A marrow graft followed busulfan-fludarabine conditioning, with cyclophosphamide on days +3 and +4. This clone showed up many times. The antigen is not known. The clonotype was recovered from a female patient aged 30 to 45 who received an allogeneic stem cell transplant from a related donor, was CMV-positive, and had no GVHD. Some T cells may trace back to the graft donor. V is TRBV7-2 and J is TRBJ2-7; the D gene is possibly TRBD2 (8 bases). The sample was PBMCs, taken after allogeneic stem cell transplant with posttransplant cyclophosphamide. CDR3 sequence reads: CASRTQGGGRYNSYEQYF. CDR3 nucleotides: TGTGCCAGCAGAACCCAGGGGGGCGGGAGGTACAATTCCTACGAGCAGTACTTC.